This record looks at one T cell receptor (beta chain) sequence and its context. From the RT-PCR reads, TCRdb called clonotypes with MiXCR, one entry per CDR3 protein. The profile shows roughly 620,000 distinct CDR3 sequences, about 10% of them singletons. The data originate from a study of response to subunit inactivated influenza vaccine. The germline CDR1 and CDR2 sequences are SGDLS and YYNGEE. The CDR3 sequence is 16 residues long. The V gene end was trimmed by 0 bases and the J gene end by 10 bases; junction bases not matched to a gene: 10. The same sample was also studied in work on T cells expressing NK-cell markers. That source adds: UMI-tagged 5'RACE template switching yielded the TCR beta cDNA. Dominant NKG2C+ clonotypes were found to form roughly 1.0-7.5% of CD8+ T cells in about six donors. Where a handful of donors were concerned, these clonotypes also led the CD3+CD56-NKG2C+ fraction.

The J gene is TRBJ2-1, the V gene TRBV9; 10 bases match TRBD2. The clonotype originates from a man aged 50-60 years who received an inactivated influenza vaccine. The sequencing here drew on PBMCs from blood, taken on the day of vaccination. The CDR3 DNA sequence: TGTGCCAGCAGCGTAGGGCCAGCGGGAGGGCCAGAGGAGCAGTTCTTC. Translating gives CASSVGPAGGPEEQFF.